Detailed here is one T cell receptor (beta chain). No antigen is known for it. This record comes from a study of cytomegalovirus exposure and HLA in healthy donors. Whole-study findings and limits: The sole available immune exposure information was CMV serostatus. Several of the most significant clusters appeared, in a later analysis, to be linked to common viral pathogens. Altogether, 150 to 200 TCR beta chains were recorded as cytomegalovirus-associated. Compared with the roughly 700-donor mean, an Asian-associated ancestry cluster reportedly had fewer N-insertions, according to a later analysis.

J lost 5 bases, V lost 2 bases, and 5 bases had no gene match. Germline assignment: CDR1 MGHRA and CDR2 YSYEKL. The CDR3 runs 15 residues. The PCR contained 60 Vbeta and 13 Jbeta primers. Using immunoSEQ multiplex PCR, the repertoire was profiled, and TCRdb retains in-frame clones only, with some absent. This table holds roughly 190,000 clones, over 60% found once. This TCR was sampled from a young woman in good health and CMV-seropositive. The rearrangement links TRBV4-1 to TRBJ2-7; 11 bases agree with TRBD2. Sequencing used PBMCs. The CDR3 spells CASSQTPTSGDEQYF. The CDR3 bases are TGCGCCAGCAGCCAAACCCCGACTAGCGGGGACGAGCAGTACTTC.